The 25 T cell receptor beta chains reported below all come from one sample, sequenced in a study of response to subunit inactivated influenza vaccine. From the RT-PCR reads, TCRdb called clonotypes with MiXCR, one entry per CDR3 protein. The sample yields approximately 680,000 distinct CDR3 sequences, 15% to 19% seen once. The input for sequencing was PBMCs from blood, taken 11 to 12 days after vaccination. All receptors come from a man in his fifties or sixties who received an inactivated influenza vaccine.

The chain has TRBV3-1 and TRBJ2-5, with TRBD2 identical over 11 bases. Trimming cost V 0 bases and J 1 base; bases outside gene matches: 7. Germline V CDR1 and CDR2: LGHDT, YNNKEL (reference sequence). This CDR3 contains 18 residues. This chain's CDR3 is CASSQELAGGRFQETQYF. The CDR3 DNA follows: TGTGCCAGCAGCCAAGAGCTAGCGGGAGGCCGCTTCCAAGAGACCCAGTACTTC.

This clonotype was recorded a few times. The rearrangement uses TRBV20-1 and TRBJ2-3; TRBD2 matches 8 bases. The J segment lost 2 bases and the V segment lost 5 bases, leaving 15 bases of the junction unmatched. CDR1 is DFQATT, CDR2 SNEGSKA, per germline (reference sequence). This CDR3 is 17 amino acids long. This CDR3 reads CSAAAGGRLFSTDTQYF. For the CDR3, the DNA is TGCAGTGCTGCTGCGGGGGGCCGTTTATTTTCCACAGATACGCAGTATTTT.

This clonotype was picked up many times. V is TRBV7-8 and J is TRBJ2-7; D uncertain. The germline V gene has CDR1 SGHVS and CDR2 FQNEAQ. The germline V and J ends were trimmed by 1 base and 3 bases, with 13 bases remaining between them. The CDR3 sequence is 15 residues long. The CDR3 spells CASSLVPGVGYEQYF. In DNA form, the CDR3 reads TGTGCCAGCAGCTTAGTTCCTGGAGTAGGCTACGAGCAGTACTTC. Drawing the rest from reference TRBV7-8 and TRBJ2-7, the complete variable domain is GAGVSQSPRYKVAKRGQDVALRCDPISGHVSLFWYQQALGQGPEFLTYFQNEAQLDKSGLPSDRFFAERPEGSVSTLKIQRTQQEDSAVYLCASSLVPGVGYEQYFGPGTRLTVT.

This clonotype was detected ten times or more. This chain's CDR3 is CASSSPGTSGSNIQYF. CDR3 sequence (DNA): TGTGCCAGCAGTTCTCCCGGGACTAGCGGGAGTAACATTCAGTACTTC. The V and J genes are TRBV12-3 or TRBV12-4 and TRBJ2-4, with 14 bases identical to TRBD2. Trimming took 4 bases from V and 7 from J; bases not matched to a gene: 6. The CDR3 loop spans 16 amino acids.

This clonotype was detected only a few times. This chain joins TRBV10-3 and TRBJ2-2, with TRBD2 matching over 8 bases. CDR1 and CDR2 from the germline V gene are ENHRY and SYGVKD. The ends lost 3 bases at V and 7 bases at J; junction bases unmatched: 7. The CDR3 length is 15 residues. CDR3 residues: CAISEPSGFVGELFF. In nucleotides, the CDR3 is TGTGCCATCAGTGAACCTAGCGGGTTCGTCGGGGAGCTGTTTTTT.

There are many counts of this clonotype. This CDR3 reads CAHMRGGYNSPLHF. CDR3 in DNA: TGTGCCCATATGCGGGGGGGTTATAATTCACCCCTCCACTTT. The V call is TRBV30, the J call TRBJ1-6, with a weak D call TRBD1 (5 bases). The germline CDR1 and CDR2 sequences are GTSNPN and SVGIG (reference sequence). This CDR3 is built from 14 residues. With 8 bases removed from V and 4 bases from J, the gap between germline ends came to 15 bases.

This clonotype was recorded a few times. The chain recombines TRBV2 with TRBJ2-7; possibly TRBD2 for D (5 bases). Deletions cut 3 bases from V and 4 bases from J, with 13 bases between. The CDR3 has 14 amino acids. Germline lookup yields CDR1 SNHLY and CDR2 FYNNEI. The CDR3 DNA reads as TGTGCCAGCAGTGAGTCCCGGGGTCCGTACGAGCAGTACTTC. Amino acid sequence: CASSESRGPYEQYF. Supplemented by reference TRBV2 and TRBJ2-7, the full variable domain reads EPEVTQTPSHQVTQMGQEVILRCVPISNHLYFYWYRQILGQKVEFLVSFYNNEISEKSEIFDDQFSVERPDGSNFTLKIRSTKLEDSAMYFCASSESRGPYEQYFGPGTRLTVT.

This clonotype came up many times. The chain has TRBV5-1 and TRBJ2-7, with 8 bases lining up with TRBD2. This CDR3 has 14 residues. The J segment lost 5 bases and the V segment lost 3 bases, leaving 7 bases of the junction unmatched. CDR1 SGHRS and CDR2 YFSETQ come from the germline V gene. This CDR3 is CASSSGTRGHEQYF. The CDR3 DNA is TGCGCCAGCAGCTCCGGGACTAGGGGCCACGAGCAGTACTTC.

Only one count was recorded for this clonotype. A much larger clonotype is one base distant, so this may be a read error. The chain recombines TRBV28 with TRBJ1-5; D gene ambiguous. The germline CDR1 and CDR2 sequences are MDHEN and SYDVKM. V lost 5 bases, J lost 7 bases, and 12 bases lay in between. The CDR3 runs 13 residues. DNA for the CDR3: TGTGCCAGCAGTCCCAGGACGAGACAGCCCCAGCATTTT. The encoded protein is CASSPRTRQPQHF.

This clonotype has just a few counts. The chain recombines TRBV5-1 with TRBJ1-1, with D tentatively TRBD1 (5 bases). Per the germline V gene, CDR1 is SGHRS and CDR2 is YFSETQ. V was clipped by 3 bases and J by 0 bases, with 18 bases between them. This CDR3 spans 17 amino acids. Written as DNA, the CDR3 is TGCGCCAGCAGCTGGGGGGGACTGGGGAGAATGAACACTGAAGCTTTCTTT. It yields the protein CASSWGGLGRMNTEAFF.

This clonotype was found a few times. This rearrangement joins TRBV20-1 to TRBJ2-1; TRBD1 agrees at 8 bases. This CDR3 spans 12 amino acids. Trimming cost V 6 bases and J 5 bases; bases outside gene matches: 3. Germline values: CDR1 DFQATT, CDR2 SNEGSKA (reference sequence). DNA of the CDR3: TGCAGTGCAAACAGGGGGGACAATGAGCAGTTCTTC. It specifies CSANRGDNEQFF.

There are a few counts of this clonotype. This rearrangement joins TRBV20-1 to TRBJ2-7; perhaps TRBD1 as D (5 bases). The CDR3 has 12 residues. CDR1 and CDR2 from the germline V gene are DFQATT and SNEGSKA (reference sequence). V shed 5 bases and J shed 4 bases, with 12 bases lying between them. The CDR3 reads CSARQITYEQYF. CDR3 DNA: TGCAGTGCTCGACAGATAACTTACGAGCAGTACTTC.

CDR3 protein: CASTPVWGQGYNEQFF. In nucleotides, the CDR3 is TGTGCCAGTACCCCAGTGTGGGGACAGGGGTACAATGAGCAGTTCTTC. J is TRBJ2-1 and V is TRBV19, with 10 bases lining up with TRBD1. The CDR3 is 16 amino acids. Germline values: CDR1 LNHDA, CDR2 SQIVND (reference sequence). Trimming took 7 bases from V and 4 from J; bases not matched to a gene: 10.

V is TRBV29-1 and J is TRBJ1-1; D gene unclear. The CDR3 length is 13 residues. CDR1 and CDR2 (germline): SQVTM, ANQGSEA. The V and J ends lost 6 bases and 6 bases respectively, with 17 bases between them. In DNA form, the CDR3 reads TGCAGCGTCATAATGGGGTGGGAAGCTGAAGCTTTCTTT. Its translation: CSVIMGWEAEAFF.

This chain connects TRBV23-1 to TRBJ1-5; D is ambiguous. Being an ORF, TRBV23-1 has a function that is uncertain. The CDR3 contains 15 residues. Trimming took off 1 base at V and 3 bases at J, with 10 bases between the two ends. The CDR3, as DNA: TGCGCCAGCAGTCAATATTGCCGGGTCAATCAGCCCCAGCATTTT. Encoded protein: CASSQYCRVNQPQHF.

The rearrangement joins TRBV3-1 to TRBJ2-6; 8 nucleotides agree with TRBD1. V shed 5 bases, J shed 4 bases, and the junction held 7 bases outside the gene matches. The CDR3 totals 16 residues. Germline-derived CDR1 and CDR2 are LGHDT and YNNKEL (reference sequence). CDR3 sequence reads: CASSERTGNGANVLTF. The DNA for the CDR3 is TGTGCCAGCAGCGAACGGACAGGGAACGGGGCCAACGTCCTGACTTTC.

The gene calls are TRBV28 and TRBJ1-2; D remains unclear. Germline V gene sequence: CDR1 MDHEN, CDR2 SYDVKM. This CDR3 spans 11 amino acids. Trimming stripped 7 bases from V and 5 bases from J, with 8 bases between. CDR3 in DNA: TGTGCCAGCAAGAGGGTTTATGGCTACACCTTC. This encodes CASKRVYGYTF.

There are a few counts of this clonotype. The chain combines TRBV28 with TRBJ1-6; 8 positions match TRBD1. V lost 7 bases and J lost 11; bases outside the gene matches: 7. The CDR3 sequence is 13 residues long. Germline CDR1 and CDR2: MDHEN and SYDVKM. The CDR3 DNA sequence: TGTGCCAGCACAGGGGGCGCAATGGCACCCCTCCACTTT. Its translation: CASTGGAMAPLHF.

In this sample, this clonotype turned up many times. The rearrangement links TRBV11-1 to TRBJ2-7; D remains ambiguous. CDR3 length: 11 residues. V lost 4 bases, J lost 4 bases, and 5 bases lay in between. CDR1 and CDR2 from the germline V gene are SGHAT and FQDESV (reference sequence). This CDR3 is CASSSQYEQYF. In DNA, the CDR3 is TGTGCCAGCAGCTCGCAGTACGAGCAGTACTTC.

This clonotype came up many times. The rearrangement joins TRBV29-1 to TRBJ2-7; D may be TRBD2 (5 bases). CDR3 length: 13 amino acids. Between the trimmed V and J ends, which lost 7 bases and 3 bases, there was a span of 16 bases. The germline gives CDR1 SQVTM, CDR2 ANQGSEA. The CDR3 nucleotides read TGCAGCGCAAAGGTTAGCGCGGACTACGAGCAGTACTTC. This translates into CSAKVSADYEQYF.

J is TRBJ2-1 and V is TRBV20-1; 8 bases are a match to TRBD2. This CDR3 region has 16 residues. Trimming at V came to 3 bases and at J to 0 bases, leaving 7 bases not matched to a gene. The V gene's germline CDR1 is DFQATT and CDR2 SNEGSKA (reference sequence). The CDR3 reads CSARVAGGSSYNEQFF. Written as DNA, the CDR3 is TGCAGTGCTAGGGTGGCGGGAGGCTCCTCCTACAATGAGCAGTTCTTC.

The chain employs TRBV20-1 and TRBJ2-1, with D hard to call. V gave up 6 bases and J gave up 4 bases, with 19 bases separating them. The germline CDR1 and CDR2 sequences are DFQATT and SNEGSKA (reference sequence). This CDR3 has 15 amino acids. This chain's CDR3 is CSAPPRGRLYNEQFF. DNA of the CDR3: TGCAGTGCCCCCCCTCGCGGCAGATTATACAATGAGCAGTTCTTC.

The genes are TRBV29-1 and TRBJ1-2; D gene uncertain. CDR3 length equals 13 residues. The ends were cut back, 6 bases at V and 8 bases at J, with 19 bases in the middle. CDR1 is SQVTM and CDR2 is ANQGSEA in the germline V gene. Written as DNA, the CDR3 is TGCAGCGTAACGGCAAGGCACCTCCGAGGCTACACCTTC. Amino acids: CSVTARHLRGYTF. Combining the CDR3 with reference TRBV29-1 and TRBJ1-2 gives the whole variable domain SAVISQKPSRDICQRGTSLTIQCQVDSQVTMMFWYRQQPGQSLTLIATANQGSEATYESGFVIDKFPISRPNLTFSTLTVSNMSPEDSSIYLCSVTARHLRGYTFGSGTRLTVV.

This clonotype showed up many times. The chain links TRBV27 to TRBJ2-5; 12 nucleotides line up with TRBD1. The CDR3 totals 16 residues. CDR1 and CDR2 (germline): MNHEY, SMNVEV (reference sequence). J lost 7 bases, V lost 2 bases, and 8 bases had no gene match. The CDR3 coding sequence is TGTGCCAGCAGTTTAACGTTGGGACAGGGGGCAGGGACCCAGTACTTC. It translates to CASSLTLGQGAGTQYF.

The chain joins TRBV7-2 to TRBJ2-1; 12 bases match TRBD2. Germline loops: CDR1 SGHTA, CDR2 FQGNSA. There are 16 residues in the CDR3. The J segment lost 7 bases and the V segment lost 5 bases, leaving 9 bases of the junction unmatched. The CDR3 loop reads CASSVRLAGVRNEQFF. The CDR3 DNA sequence: TGTGCCAGCAGCGTCCGACTAGCGGGAGTAAGAAATGAGCAGTTCTTC.